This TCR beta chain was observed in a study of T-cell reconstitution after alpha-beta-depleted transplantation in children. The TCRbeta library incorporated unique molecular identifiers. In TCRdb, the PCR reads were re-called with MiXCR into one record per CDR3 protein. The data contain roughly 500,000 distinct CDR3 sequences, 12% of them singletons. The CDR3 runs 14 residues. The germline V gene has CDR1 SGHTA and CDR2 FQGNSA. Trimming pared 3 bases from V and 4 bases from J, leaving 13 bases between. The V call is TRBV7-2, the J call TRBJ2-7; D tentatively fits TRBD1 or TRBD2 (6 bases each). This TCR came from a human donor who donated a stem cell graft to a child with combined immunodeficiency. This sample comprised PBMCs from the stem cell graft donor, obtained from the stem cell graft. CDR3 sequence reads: CASSFRGRWYEQYF. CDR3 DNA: TGTGCCAGCAGCTTTCGGGGGCGCTGGTACGAGCAGTACTTC.